This T cell receptor beta chain was recorded in a study of OX40 agonist ivuxolimab in advanced cancers. Study information: Prior checkpoint blockade (anti-PD-1, anti-PD-L1 or anti-CTLA-4) was permitted; over 30% had it.

Findings and caveats of the study: Clones of CD4+ and CD8+ blood T cells grew by week 6 at doses of 0.1 to 3.0 mg/kg.

As to this clone: Its antigen remains unidentified.

Autoimmune disease history or systemic immunosuppression led to patients being barred. Trimming took 4 bases from V and 6 from J, leaving 14 bases between them. From germline, CDR1 is SGDLS and CDR2 YYNGEE. This CDR3 is 14 amino acids long. The assay was immunoSEQ multiplex PCR, and TCRdb's table has in-frame clones only and misses some. The sample carries about 61,000 clones, roughly 86% recorded once. The source is an adult with an advanced solid tumor such as melanoma, head and neck, liver or kidney cancer. The V gene is TRBV9, the J gene TRBJ2-1, with D possibly matching TRBD2 (6 bases). The sample in question was CD4+ or CD8+ T cells sorted from blood, obtained in a trial of the OX40 agonist ivuxolimab. The CDR3 sequence: CASSPRGLLNEQFF. The CDR3 DNA reads as TGTGCCAGCAGCCCGCGGGGACTCCTCAATGAGCAGTTCTTC.